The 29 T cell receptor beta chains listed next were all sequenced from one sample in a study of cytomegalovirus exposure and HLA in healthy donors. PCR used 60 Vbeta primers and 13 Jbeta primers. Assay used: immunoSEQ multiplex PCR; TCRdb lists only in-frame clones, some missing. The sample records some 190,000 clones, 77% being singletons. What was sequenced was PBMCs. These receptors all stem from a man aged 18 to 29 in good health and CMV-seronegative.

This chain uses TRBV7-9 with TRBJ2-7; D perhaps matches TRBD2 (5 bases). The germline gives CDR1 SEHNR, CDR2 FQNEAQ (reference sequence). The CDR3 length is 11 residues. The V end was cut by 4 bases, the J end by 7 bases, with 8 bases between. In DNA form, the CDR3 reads TGTGCCAGCAGCTATCGCGGGGAGCAGTACTTC. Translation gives CASSYRGEQYF.

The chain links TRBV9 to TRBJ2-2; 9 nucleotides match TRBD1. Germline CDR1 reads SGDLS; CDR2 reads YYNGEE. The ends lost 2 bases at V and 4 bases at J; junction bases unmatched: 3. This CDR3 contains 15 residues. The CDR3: CASSVRGQGTGELFF. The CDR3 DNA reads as TGTGCCAGCAGCGTCCGGGGACAGGGCACCGGGGAGCTGTTTTTT.

The CDR3 is CASAGGETDTQYF. The CDR3 DNA is TGTGCCTCAGCGGGGGGGGAAACAGATACGCAGTATTTT. The chain couples TRBV6-5 to TRBJ2-3; TRBD2 matches 10 bases. The V and J ends lost 11 bases and 3 bases, in that order; junction bases with no gene match: 5. CDR1 is MNHEY and CDR2 is SVGAGI in the germline V gene. This CDR3 contains 13 residues.

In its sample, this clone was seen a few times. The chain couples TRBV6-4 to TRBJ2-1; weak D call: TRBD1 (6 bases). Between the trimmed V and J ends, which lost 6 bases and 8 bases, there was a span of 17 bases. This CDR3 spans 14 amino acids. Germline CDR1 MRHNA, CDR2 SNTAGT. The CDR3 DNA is TGTGCCAGCAGCCGATCGGCAGGGGCCGATGAGCAGTTCTTC. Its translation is CASSRSAGADEQFF.

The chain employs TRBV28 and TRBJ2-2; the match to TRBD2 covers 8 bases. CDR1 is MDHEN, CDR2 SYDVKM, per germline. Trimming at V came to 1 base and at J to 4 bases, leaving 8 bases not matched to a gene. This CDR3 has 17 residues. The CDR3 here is CASSLYPGGPITGELFF. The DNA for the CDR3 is TGTGCCAGCAGTTTATATCCGGGAGGGCCTATCACCGGGGAGCTGTTTTTT.

CDR3 coding DNA: TGTGCCAGCAGCTTAGTGGTCCTGCCGGTAGGCACAGATACGCAGTATTTT. It translates to CASSLVVLPVGTDTQYF. This chain uses TRBV11-3 with TRBJ2-3; D remains unclear. Germline V lookup: CDR1 SGHNT, CDR2 YENEEA. The V end was cut by 1 base, the J end by 1 base, with 15 bases between. The CDR3 spans 17 residues.

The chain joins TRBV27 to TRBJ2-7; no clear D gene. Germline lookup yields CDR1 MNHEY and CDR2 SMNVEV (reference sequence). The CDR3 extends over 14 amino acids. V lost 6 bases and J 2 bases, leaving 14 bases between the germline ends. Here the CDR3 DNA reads TGTGCCAGCAGCCGAGGCCGACCCCCCTACGAGCAGTACTTC. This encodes CASSRGRPPYEQYF.

The CDR3, as DNA: TGCGCCAGCAGCCAAGGTGCCGGGACAGGGGGCACAGATACGCAGTATTTT. Its translation is CASSQGAGTGGTDTQYF. This chain uses TRBV4-3 with TRBJ2-3; 10 bases match TRBD1. CDR1 and CDR2 from the germline V gene are LGHNA and YSLEER. J was trimmed by 1 base and V by 1 base; bases with no gene match: 5. The CDR3 is 17 residues long.

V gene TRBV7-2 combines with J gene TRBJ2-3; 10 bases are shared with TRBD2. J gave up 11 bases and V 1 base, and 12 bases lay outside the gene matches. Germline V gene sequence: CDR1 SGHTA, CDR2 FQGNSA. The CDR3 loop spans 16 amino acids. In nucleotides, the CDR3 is TGTGCCAGCAGCTTAGGTAGAGGTCTAGCGGGAGTAGGGCAGTATTTT. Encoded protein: CASSLGRGLAGVGQYF.

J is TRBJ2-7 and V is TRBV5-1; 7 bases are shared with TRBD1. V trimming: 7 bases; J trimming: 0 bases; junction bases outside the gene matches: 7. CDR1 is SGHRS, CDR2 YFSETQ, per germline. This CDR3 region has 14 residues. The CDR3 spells CASQSRQGSYEQYF. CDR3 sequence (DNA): TGCGCCAGCCAGAGTAGACAGGGCTCCTACGAGCAGTACTTC. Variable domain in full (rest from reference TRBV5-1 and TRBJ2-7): KAGVTQTPRYLIKTRGQQVTLSCSPISGHRSVSWYQQTPGQGLQFLFEYFSETQRNKGNFPGRFSGRQFSNSRSEMNVSTLELGDSALYLCASQSRQGSYEQYFGPGTRLTVT.

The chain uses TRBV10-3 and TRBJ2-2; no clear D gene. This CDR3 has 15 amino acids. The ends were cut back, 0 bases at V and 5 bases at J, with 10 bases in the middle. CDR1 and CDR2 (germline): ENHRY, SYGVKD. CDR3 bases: TGTGCCATCAGTGAGTCCCCCGAGAGGACCGGGGAGCTGTTTTTT. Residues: CAISESPERTGELFF.

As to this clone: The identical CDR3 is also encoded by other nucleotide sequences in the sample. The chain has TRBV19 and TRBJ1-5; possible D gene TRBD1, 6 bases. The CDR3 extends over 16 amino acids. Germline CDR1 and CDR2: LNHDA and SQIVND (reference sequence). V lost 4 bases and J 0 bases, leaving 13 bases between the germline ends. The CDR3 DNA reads TGTGCCAGTAGTACCACAGGGACGTATAGCAATCAGCCCCAGCATTTT. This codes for CASSTTGTYSNQPQHF. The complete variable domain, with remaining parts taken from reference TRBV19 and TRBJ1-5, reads DGGITQSPKYLFRKEGQNVTLSCEQNLNHDAMYWYRQDPGQGLRLIYYSQIVNDFQKGDIAEGYSVSREKKESFPLTVTSAQKNPTAFYLCASSTTGTYSNQPQHFGDGTRLSIL.

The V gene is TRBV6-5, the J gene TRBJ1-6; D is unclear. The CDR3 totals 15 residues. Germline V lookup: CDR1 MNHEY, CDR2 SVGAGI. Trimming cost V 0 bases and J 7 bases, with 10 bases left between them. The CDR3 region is CASSYSSQANSPLHF. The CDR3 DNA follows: TGTGCCAGCAGTTACTCGAGTCAGGCAAATTCACCCCTCCACTTT.

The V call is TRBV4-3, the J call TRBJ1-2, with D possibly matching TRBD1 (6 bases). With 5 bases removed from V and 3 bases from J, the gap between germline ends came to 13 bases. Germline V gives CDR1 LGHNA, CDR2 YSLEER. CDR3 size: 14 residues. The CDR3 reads CASSWQGSHYGYTF. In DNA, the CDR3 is TGCGCCAGCAGCTGGCAGGGGAGCCACTATGGCTACACCTTC.

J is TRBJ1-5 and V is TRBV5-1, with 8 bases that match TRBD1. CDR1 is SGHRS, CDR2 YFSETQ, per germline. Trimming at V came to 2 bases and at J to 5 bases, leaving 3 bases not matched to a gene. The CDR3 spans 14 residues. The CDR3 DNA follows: TGCGCCAGCAGCTTCGCACAGGGGGATCAGCCCCAGCATTTT. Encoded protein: CASSFAQGDQPQHF.

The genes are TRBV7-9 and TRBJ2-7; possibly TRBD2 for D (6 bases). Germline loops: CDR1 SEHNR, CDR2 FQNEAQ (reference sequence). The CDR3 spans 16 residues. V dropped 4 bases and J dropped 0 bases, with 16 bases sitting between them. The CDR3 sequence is CASSSISGVSSYEQYF. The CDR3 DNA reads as TGTGCCAGCAGCTCTATCTCGGGGGTTAGCTCCTACGAGCAGTACTTC.

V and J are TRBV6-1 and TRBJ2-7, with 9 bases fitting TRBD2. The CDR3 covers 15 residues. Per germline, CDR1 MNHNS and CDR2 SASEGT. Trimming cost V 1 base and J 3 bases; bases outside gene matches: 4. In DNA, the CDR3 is TGTGCCAGCAGTGAAGGCCTAGCGGGAATCTACGAGCAGTACTTC. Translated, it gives CASSEGLAGIYEQYF.

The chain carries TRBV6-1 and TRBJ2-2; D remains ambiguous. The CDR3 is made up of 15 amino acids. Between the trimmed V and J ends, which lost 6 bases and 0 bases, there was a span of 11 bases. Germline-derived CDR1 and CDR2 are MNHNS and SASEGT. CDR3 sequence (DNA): TGTGCCAGCAGGAGTCCCCATACGAACACCGGGGAGCTGTTTTTT. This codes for CASRSPHTNTGELFF.

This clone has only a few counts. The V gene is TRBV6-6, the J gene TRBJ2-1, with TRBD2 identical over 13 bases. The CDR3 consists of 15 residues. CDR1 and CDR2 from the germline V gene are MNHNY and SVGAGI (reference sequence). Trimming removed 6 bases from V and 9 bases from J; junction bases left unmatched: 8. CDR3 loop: CASRPGLAGEGEQFF. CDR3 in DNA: TGTGCCAGCAGACCCGGACTAGCGGGAGAGGGTGAGCAGTTCTTC.

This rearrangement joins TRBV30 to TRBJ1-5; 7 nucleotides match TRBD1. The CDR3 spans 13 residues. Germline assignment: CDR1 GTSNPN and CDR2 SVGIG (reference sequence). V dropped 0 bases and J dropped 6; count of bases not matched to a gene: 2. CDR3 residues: CAWSVNRGQPQHF. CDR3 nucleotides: TGTGCCTGGAGTGTAAACAGGGGTCAGCCCCAGCATTTT.

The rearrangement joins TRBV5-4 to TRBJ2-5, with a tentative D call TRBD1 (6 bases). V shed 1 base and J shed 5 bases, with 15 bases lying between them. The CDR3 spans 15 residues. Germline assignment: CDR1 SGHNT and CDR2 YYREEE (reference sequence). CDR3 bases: TGTGCCAGCAGCTTGCAGGGGTCACAAGGGGAGACCCAGTACTTC. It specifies CASSLQGSQGETQYF.

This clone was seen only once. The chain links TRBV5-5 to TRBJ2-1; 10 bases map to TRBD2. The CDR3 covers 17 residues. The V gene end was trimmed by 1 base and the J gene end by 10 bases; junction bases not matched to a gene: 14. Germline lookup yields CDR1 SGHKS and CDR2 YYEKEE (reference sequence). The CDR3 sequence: CASSLLGASGRVREQFF. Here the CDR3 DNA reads TGTGCCAGCAGCTTGTTGGGGGCTAGCGGGAGAGTCCGGGAGCAGTTCTTC.

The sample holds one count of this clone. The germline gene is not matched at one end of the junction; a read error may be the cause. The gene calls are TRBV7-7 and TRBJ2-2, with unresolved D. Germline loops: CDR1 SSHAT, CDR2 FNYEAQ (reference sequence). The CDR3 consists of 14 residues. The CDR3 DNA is TGTGCTAGCAGCCTAACGGGTAACACCGGGGAGCTGTTTTTT. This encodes CASSLTGNTGELFF.

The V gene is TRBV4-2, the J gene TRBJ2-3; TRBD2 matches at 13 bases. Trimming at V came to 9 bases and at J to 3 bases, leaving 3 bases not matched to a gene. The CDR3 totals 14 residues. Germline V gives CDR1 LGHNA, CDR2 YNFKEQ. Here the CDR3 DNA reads TGTGCCAGTTCGACTAGCGGGGGGACAGATACGCAGTATTTT. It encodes CASSTSGGTDTQYF.

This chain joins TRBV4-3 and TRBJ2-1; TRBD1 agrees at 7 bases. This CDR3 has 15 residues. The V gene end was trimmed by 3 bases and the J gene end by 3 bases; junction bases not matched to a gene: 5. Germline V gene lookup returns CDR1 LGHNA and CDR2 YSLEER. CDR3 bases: TGCGCCAGCAGCCAGGAGACAGGGTTCTACAATGAGCAGTTCTTC. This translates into CASSQETGFYNEQFF.

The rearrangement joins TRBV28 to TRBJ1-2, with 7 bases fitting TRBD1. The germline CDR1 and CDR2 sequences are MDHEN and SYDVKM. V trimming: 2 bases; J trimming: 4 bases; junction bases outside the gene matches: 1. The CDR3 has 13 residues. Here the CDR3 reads CASSLKGAYGYTF. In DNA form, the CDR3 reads TGTGCCAGCAGTTTAAAGGGGGCCTATGGCTACACCTTC.

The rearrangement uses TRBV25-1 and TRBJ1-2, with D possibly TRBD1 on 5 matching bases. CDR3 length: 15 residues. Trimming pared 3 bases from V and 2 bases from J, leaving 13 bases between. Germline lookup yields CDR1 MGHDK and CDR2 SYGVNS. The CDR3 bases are TGTGCCAGCAGTGACCAGGGTACCCCAAACTATGGCTACACCTTC. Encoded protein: CASSDQGTPNYGYTF.

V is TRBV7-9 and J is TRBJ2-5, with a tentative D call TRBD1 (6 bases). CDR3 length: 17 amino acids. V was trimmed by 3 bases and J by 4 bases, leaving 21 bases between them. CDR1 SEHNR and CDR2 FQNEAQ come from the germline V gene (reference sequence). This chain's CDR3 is CASSLRQGSVIGETQYF. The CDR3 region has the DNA TGTGCCAGCAGCTTGAGGCAGGGGTCAGTTATTGGAGAGACCCAGTACTTC.

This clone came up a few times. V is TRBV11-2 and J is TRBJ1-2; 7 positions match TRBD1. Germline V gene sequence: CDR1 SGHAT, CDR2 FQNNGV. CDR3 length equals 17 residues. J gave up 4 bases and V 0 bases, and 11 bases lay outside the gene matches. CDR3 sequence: CASSLEYSNKGAYGYTF. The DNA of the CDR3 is TGTGCCAGCAGCTTAGAATATTCGAATAAGGGGGCCTATGGCTACACCTTC.